Following are 26 T cell receptor beta chains from one sample sequenced in a study of T cells in Graves' hyperthyroidism and ophthalmopathy. RNA transcripts served as the template for amplifying TCR beta CDR3 regions. In the first-round RT-PCR of the TCR CDR3, the HTBI primer set was used. Using its own MiXCR run on the multiplex PCR reads, TCRdb lists one record per CDR3 protein. The profile shows around 620,000 distinct CDR3 sequences, about 43% of them singletons. Sequenced input: peripheral blood or thyroid tissue (not recorded which). These receptors came from an adult woman with Graves' disease, either hyperthyroidism or ophthalmopathy (not recorded which).

The chain employs TRBV24-1 and TRBJ2-1, with 10 bases fitting TRBD2. There are 18 residues in the CDR3. V lost 1 base to trimming and J lost 4 bases; unmatched junction nucleotides: 9. Germline values: CDR1 KGHDR, CDR2 SFDVKD. The DNA for the CDR3 is TGTGCCACCAGTGATTTAGAGGAGCGGGAGGGCTCGTACAATGAGCAGTTCTTC. It encodes CATSDLEEREGSYNEQFF.

This clonotype appeared once. It may be a read error: a sequence one base away is much more abundant. V is TRBV29-1 and J is TRBJ1-1; D is undetermined. In germline, CDR1 is SQVTM, CDR2 ANQGSEA. The V gene lost 7 bases and the J gene lost 1 base, with 7 bases spanning the gap. The CDR3 runs 11 residues. CDR3 nucleotide sequence: TGCAGCGGGACGGGGAACACTGAAGCTTTCTTT. Encoded protein: CSGTGNTEAFF.

This clonotype came up a few times. Compared with germline, one end of the junction differs, possibly owing to a read error. This sequence joins TRBV10-3 and TRBJ2-7, with D hard to call. Germline V gene data show CDR1 as ENHRY and CDR2 as SYGVKD. This CDR3 contains 11 residues. CDR3: CAISESYSQIF. In DNA form, the CDR3 reads TGTGCCATCAGTGAGTCGTACAGCCAAATTTTC.

In its sample, this clonotype was seen many times. This sequence joins TRBV24-1 and TRBJ1-4; 7 positions match TRBD1. The CDR3 runs 15 residues. From germline, CDR1 is KGHDR and CDR2 SFDVKD. The V segment lost 2 bases and the J segment 5 bases; nucleotides outside the gene matches: 4. This CDR3 reads CATSDSGQWNEKLFF. The CDR3 bases are TGTGCCACCAGTGATTCGGGACAGTGGAATGAAAAACTGTTTTTT.

This clonotype was detected many times. This chain uses TRBV15 with TRBJ2-2; 7 nucleotides line up with TRBD2. Germline lookup yields CDR1 LNHNV and CDR2 YYDKDF (reference sequence). The CDR3 totals 16 residues. J gave up 7 bases and V 0 bases, and 8 bases lay outside the gene matches. CDR3 in DNA: TGTGCCACCAGCAGAGACGGACTAGGCGGGGGCGGGGAGCTGTTTTTT. Protein: CATSRDGLGGGGELFF.

The V gene is TRBV11-1, the J gene TRBJ2-7; no definite D call. This CDR3 is 15 amino acids long. Germline V gives CDR1 SGHAT, CDR2 FQDESV (reference sequence). V shed 5 bases and J shed 7 bases, with 21 bases lying between them. CDR3 bases: TGTGCCAGCAGCGCGAGAGTGGTGGGGTTCGGAGAGCAGTACTTC. Its protein is CASSARVVGFGEQYF. Complete variable domain (other parts from reference TRBV11-1 and TRBJ2-7): EAEVAQSPRYKITEKSQAVAFWCDPISGHATLYWYRQILGQGPELLVQFQDESVVDDSQLPKDRFSAERLKGVDSTLKIQPAELGDSAMYLCASSARVVGFGEQYFGPGTRLTVT.

The V call is TRBV20-1, the J call TRBJ1-6; 7 bases are a match to TRBD1. The trim removed 8 bases at V and 7 bases at J, leaving 8 bases unmatched. This CDR3 has 13 residues. Germline V CDR1 and CDR2: DFQATT, SNEGSKA (reference sequence). CDR3 DNA: TGCAGTCGTTACAGGGGAGGGAATTCACCCCTCCACTTT. Translation gives CSRYRGGNSPLHF.

This clonotype has ten or more counts. J is TRBJ1-2 and V is TRBV28; 8 bases are a match to TRBD1. The V gene end was trimmed by 10 bases and the J gene end by 9 bases; junction bases not matched to a gene: 7. CDR1 MDHEN and CDR2 SYDVKM come from the germline V gene. The CDR3 loop spans 11 amino acids. The CDR3 loop reads CAIRTGSSYTF. CDR3 coding DNA: TGTGCCATCCGGACAGGGAGCAGCTACACCTTC.

In regard to this clonotype: This may be a read error: a much more frequent sequence differs by one nucleotide. This rearrangement joins TRBV10-3 to TRBJ2-6, with D maybe TRBD1 (5 bases). Germline CDR1 ENHRY, CDR2 SYGVKD. The CDR3 sequence is 16 residues long. V lost 10 bases to trimming and J lost 0 bases, with 16 bases between them. The CDR3 sequence: CATMAGQFSGANVLTF. Written as DNA, the CDR3 is TGTGCCACCATGGCAGGGCAATTCTCTGGGGCCAACGTCCTGACTTTC.

This clonotype was counted many times. This sequence joins TRBV12-3 or TRBV12-4 and TRBJ1-6; D ambiguous. The CDR3 is made up of 15 amino acids. V shed 7 bases and J shed 10 bases, with 20 bases lying between them. CDR3 coding DNA: TGTGCCAGCAACATGCGGAGCATCCCAAGGTCACCCCTCCACTTT. As protein: CASNMRSIPRSPLHF.

The chain is built from TRBV15 and TRBJ2-7, with TRBD1 matching over 11 bases. There are 16 residues in the CDR3. Germline CDR1 LNHNV, CDR2 YYDKDF (reference sequence). V dropped 0 bases and J dropped 6; count of bases not matched to a gene: 7. This chain's CDR3 is CATSRDPGTGGLEQYF. The CDR3 DNA reads as TGTGCCACCAGCAGAGATCCAGGGACAGGGGGACTCGAGCAGTACTTC.

About this clonotype: This may come from a read error, since a much larger clone is one base off. The J gene is TRBJ1-4, the V gene TRBV20-1; maybe TRBD1 (5 bases). Germline V CDR1 and CDR2: DFQATT, SNEGSKA (reference sequence). CDR3 length equals 15 residues. Trimming shortened V by 1 base and J by 8 bases, and 17 bases separated the two germline ends. The CDR3 sequence is CSARGGVTIGEKLFF. Here the CDR3 DNA reads TGCAGTGCTAGAGGGGGGGTAACCATTGGGGAAAAACTGTTTTTT.

This clonotype was recorded many times. V usage is TRBV4-1 and J usage is TRBJ2-7; D ambiguous. Germline CDR1 MGHRA, CDR2 YSYEKL. Trimming shortened V by 1 base and J by 3 bases, and 10 bases separated the two germline ends. The CDR3 contains 14 residues. The CDR3 loop reads CASSQGPVNYEQYF. The CDR3 DNA is TGCGCCAGCAGCCAAGGGCCCGTCAACTACGAGCAGTACTTC.

The J gene is TRBJ2-7, the V gene TRBV6-5; 7 bases are shared with TRBD2. The CDR3 sequence is 15 residues long. Germline lookup yields CDR1 MNHEY and CDR2 SVGAGI. V lost 4 bases, J lost 7 bases, and 13 bases stayed unmatched. CDR3 protein: CASSSHLTGGLEQYF. CDR3 bases: TGTGCCAGCAGTTCTCACTTGACGGGAGGCCTTGAGCAGTACTTC.

Turning to this clonotype: Possible read error: a much larger clone is one base away. This chain connects TRBV3-1 to TRBJ2-5; 11 bases agree with TRBD2. The CDR3 sequence is 15 residues long. Germline V gives CDR1 LGHDT, CDR2 YNNKEL (reference sequence). J lost 2 bases, V lost 4 bases, and 3 bases had no gene match. CDR3 in amino acids: CASSPASGRQETQYF. CDR3 DNA sequence: TGTGCCAGCAGCCCGGCTAGCGGGAGGCAAGAGACCCAGTACTTC.

The sample holds many counts of this clonotype. The genes are TRBV4-1 and TRBJ1-5; 9 bases match TRBD1. The CDR3 is 15 amino acids. Germline trimming cut 4 bases from V and 6 bases from J; bases unmatched to any gene: 7. Germline CDR1 is MGHRA and CDR2 is YSYEKL. The CDR3 loop reads CASSRSTGGIQPQHF. The CDR3 nucleotides read TGCGCCAGCAGCCGTTCAACAGGGGGCATTCAGCCCCAGCATTTT.

V gene TRBV10-3 combines with J gene TRBJ2-5; D is possibly TRBD2 (6 bases). Germline V gene sequence: CDR1 ENHRY, CDR2 SYGVKD. This CDR3 region has 15 residues. Trimming took off 2 bases at V and 4 bases at J, with 14 bases between the two ends. The CDR3 loop is CAISEEGRQGETQYF. CDR3 nucleotides: TGTGCCATCAGTGAGGAGGGGAGGCAGGGAGAGACCCAGTACTTC.

This clonotype was counted ten times or more. V gene TRBV20-1 combines with J gene TRBJ1-6; unclear D gene. CDR1 and CDR2 (germline): DFQATT, SNEGSKA (reference sequence). The CDR3 sequence is 15 residues long. V was cut by 1 base and J by 4 bases, with 11 bases left in between. CDR3 in amino acids: CSARGTTGYNSPLHF. The CDR3, as DNA: TGCAGTGCTAGAGGCACGACGGGATATAATTCACCCCTCCACTTT.

With respect to this clonotype: Likely a read error: the CDR3 ends without its conserved phenylalanine or tryptophan. Because the CDR3's place on the DNA is in doubt, the DNA is left out and the CDR3 is given as listed by TCRdb. The chain employs TRBV2 and TRBJ1-4; TRBD1, the table's D call, lacks a check against the DNA. The germline gives CDR1 SNHLY, CDR2 FYNNEI. Counting both end residues, the CDR3 totals 10 amino acids. This chain's CDR3 is CASSDIKGGY.

This clonotype was recorded a few times. The chain combines TRBV7-2 with TRBJ1-3, with 8 bases lining up with TRBD1. The CDR3 covers 16 residues. The trim removed 8 bases at V and 0 bases at J, leaving 9 bases unmatched. Germline CDR1 reads SGHTA; CDR2 reads FQGNSA. The CDR3 DNA follows: TGTGCCAGCTCGCCGACAGGGGCCTACTCTGGAAACACCATATATTTT. Translating gives CASSPTGAYSGNTIYF.

This clonotype was seen repeatedly, ten times or more. The CDR3 protein is CASSLEAGAIRETQYF. CDR3 coding DNA: TGTGCCAGCAGCTTAGAAGCGGGAGCTATTCGGGAGACCCAGTACTTC. The genes are TRBV11-2 and TRBJ2-5; 8 bases line up with TRBD2. Trimming at V came to 0 bases and at J to 5 bases, leaving 8 bases not matched to a gene. The CDR3 spans 16 residues. Germline V gene sequence: CDR1 SGHAT, CDR2 FQNNGV.

The rearrangement links TRBV7-3 to TRBJ2-2; D gene uncertain. Trimming took off 0 bases at V and 4 bases at J, with 3 bases between the two ends. Germline-derived CDR1 and CDR2 are SGHTA and FQGTGA. CDR3 size: 13 residues. CDR3 DNA: TGTGCCAGCAGCTTAACCTTCACCGGGGAGCTGTTTTTT. It encodes CASSLTFTGELFF.

The chain is built from TRBV29-1 and TRBJ2-7, with 8 bases matching TRBD1. This CDR3 comprises 13 residues. CDR1 is SQVTM, CDR2 ANQGSEA, per germline. Losses at the gene ends were 7 bases for V and 7 bases for J; bases not matched to a gene: 12. CDR3 protein: CSGGPGTGREQYF. DNA for the CDR3: TGCAGCGGGGGCCCCGGGACAGGAAGGGAGCAGTACTTC.

The chain employs TRBV25-1 and TRBJ1-2; 8 bases align to TRBD1. Losses at the gene ends were 1 base for V and 3 bases for J; bases not matched to a gene: 7. Germline V lookup: CDR1 MGHDK, CDR2 SYGVNS. This CDR3 comprises 16 residues. CDR3 bases: TGTGCCAGCAGTGAATTGGAGAGACAGGGGCACTATGGCTACACCTTC. Encoded protein: CASSELERQGHYGYTF.

This clonotype was detected many times. One junction end does not reproduce the germline sequence, and a read error may be involved. The chain is built from TRBV5-1 and TRBJ2-6; D is unresolved. Looked up from germline, CDR1 is SGHRS and CDR2 is YFSETQ. This CDR3 has 15 residues. The CDR3 DNA reads as TGTGCCAGCAGCCCTACTGGTTCTGGGGCCAACGTCCTGACTTTC. Protein product: CASSPTGSGANVLTF. Filled out from reference TRBV5-1 and TRBJ2-6, the complete variable domain reads KAGVTQTPRYLIKTRGQQVTLSCSPISGHRSVSWYQQTPGQGLQFLFEYFSETQRNKGNFPGRFSGRQFSNSRSEMNVSTLELGDSALYLCASSPTGSGANVLTFGAGSRLTVL.

As for this clonotype: A read error may be the cause here, since a much bigger clone is one base away. This chain links TRBV3-1 with TRBJ2-7, with D perhaps TRBD2 (6 bases). The CDR3 is 15 residues long. The germline V gene encodes CDR1 LGHDT and CDR2 YNNKEL (reference sequence). The V end was cut by 4 bases, the J end by 5 bases, with 18 bases between. CDR3 residues: CASSPLVAVHDEQYF. In DNA form, the CDR3 reads TGTGCCAGCAGCCCCCTTGTAGCGGTCCATGACGAGCAGTACTTC.